The present TCR beta chain was sequenced within a study of CD8+CD57+ T cells in acquired aplastic anemia. Across the study: Sorted CD4+ and CD8+ cells gave a mean 3.2 ug DNA, range about 0.19 to 27.4 ug. Study-level results: Both patients and controls carried the same twenty-nine CD8+ CDR3 sequences.

Genomic DNA acted as the template from which TCR beta VDJ combination and CDR3 sequence profiling were carried out. TCRdb re-called the reads through MiXCR, storing one row per CDR3 protein. Of more than 150,000 distinct CDR3 sequences in the sample, just under 50% are singletons; the top ten hold approximately 9.7%. Selection for sequencing was limited to patients who had shown CD8+CD57+ cell expansion by flow cytometry. Every patient presented with severe acquired aplastic anemia. As to this clonotype: Its specificity is not known.

CDR3 length: 14 amino acids. V lost 0 bases and J 7 bases, leaving 13 bases between the germline ends. Germline V CDR1 and CDR2: SGHRS, YFSETQ. This chain links TRBV5-1 with TRBJ1-2; D is uncertain. This TCR was recovered from a human donor with aplastic anemia. Specimen: sorted CD4+, CD8+, or CD8+CD57+ T cells (not recorded which) from PBMCs. CDR3 sequence: CASSLAGDSSGYTF. The CDR3 DNA is TGCGCCAGCAGCTTGGCCGGGGATTCGAGTGGCTACACCTTC. Drawing the rest from reference TRBV5-1 and TRBJ1-2, the complete variable domain is KAGVTQTPRYLIKTRGQQVTLSCSPISGHRSVSWYQQTPGQGLQFLFEYFSETQRNKGNFPGRFSGRQFSNSRSEMNVSTLELGDSALYLCASSLAGDSSGYTFGSGTRLTVV.